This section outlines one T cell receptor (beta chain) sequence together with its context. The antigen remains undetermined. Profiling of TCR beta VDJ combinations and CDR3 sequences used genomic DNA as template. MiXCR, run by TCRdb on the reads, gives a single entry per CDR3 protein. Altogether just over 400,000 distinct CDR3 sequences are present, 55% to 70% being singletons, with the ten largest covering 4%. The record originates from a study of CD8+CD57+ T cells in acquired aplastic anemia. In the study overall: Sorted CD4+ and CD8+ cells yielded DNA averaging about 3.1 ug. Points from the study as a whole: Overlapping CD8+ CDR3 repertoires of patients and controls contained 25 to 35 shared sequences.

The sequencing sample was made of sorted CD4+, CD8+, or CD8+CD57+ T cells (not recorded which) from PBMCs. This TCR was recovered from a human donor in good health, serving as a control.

CDR3 bases: TGCAGCAGAGGACTCCGCCCCCCTGAGACCCAGTACTTC. Translated: CSRGLRPPETQYF. This chain connects TRBV29-1 to TRBJ2-5, with a possible D match to TRBD2 (5 bases). There are 13 residues in the CDR3. Per the germline V gene, CDR1 is SQVTM and CDR2 is ANQGSEA. The V end lost 8 bases, the J end lost 5 bases, and 18 bases lay between the germline ends.